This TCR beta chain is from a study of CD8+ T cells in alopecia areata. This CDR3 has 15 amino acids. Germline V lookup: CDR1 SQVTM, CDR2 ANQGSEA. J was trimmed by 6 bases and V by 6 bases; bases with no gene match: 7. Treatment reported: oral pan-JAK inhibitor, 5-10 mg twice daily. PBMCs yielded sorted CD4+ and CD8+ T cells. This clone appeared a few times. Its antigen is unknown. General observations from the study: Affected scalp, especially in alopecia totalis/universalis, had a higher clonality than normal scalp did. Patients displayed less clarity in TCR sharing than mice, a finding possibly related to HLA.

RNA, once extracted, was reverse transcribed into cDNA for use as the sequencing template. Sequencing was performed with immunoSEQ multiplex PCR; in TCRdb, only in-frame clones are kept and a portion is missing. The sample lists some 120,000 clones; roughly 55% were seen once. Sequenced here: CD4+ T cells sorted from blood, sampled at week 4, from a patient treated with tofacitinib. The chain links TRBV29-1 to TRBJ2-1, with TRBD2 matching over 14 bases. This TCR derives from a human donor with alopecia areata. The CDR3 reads CSVSRTSGRFNEQFF. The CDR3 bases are TGCAGCGTGTCCCGGACTAGCGGGAGGTTCAATGAGCAGTTCTTC.